Following are 15 T cell receptor beta chains from one sample sequenced in a study of shared clonotypes between healthy human individuals (dated by TCRdb to 2020 to 2022). The library was made by the immunoSEQ multiplex PCR assay. TCRdb retrieved this table from immuneACCESS and kept in-frame rearrangements only. Not all clones are present; in checked studies, unresolved V genes account for under half, and no reason is known for the remainder. This sample is represented by some 200,000 clones; over 50% of them were singletons. The ten largest clones capture around 9.3% of the sample. The sequenced sample consisted of memory CD4+ T cells sorted from blood. This specimen's cell subset or site label, interpreted: CD45RA-negative fraction. These receptor sequences come from a man under 40 in good health.

In this sample, this clone turned up once. This rearrangement joins TRBV18 to TRBJ1-1, with no clear D. Trimming removed 2 bases at V and 1 base at J, with 8 bases between. From germline, CDR1 is KGHSH and CDR2 LQKENI. CDR3 length: 14 residues. The CDR3 loop reads CASSPVSGNTEAFF. The CDR3 DNA reads TGTGCCAGCTCACCAGTCTCGGGGAACACTGAAGCTTTCTTT.

The chain links TRBV29-1 to TRBJ2-7, with 8 bases identical to TRBD2. The V gene's germline CDR1 is SQVTM and CDR2 ANQGSEA. With V trimmed by 8 bases and J by 1 base, 7 bases remained unmatched. CDR3 length equals 13 residues. CDR3 in DNA: TGCAGCTCCCTTCTAGCGGGTTCCTACGAGCAGTACTTC. It is translated as CSSLLAGSYEQYF.

The chain has TRBV9 and TRBJ2-7; 9 bases match TRBD2. Germline CDR1 and CDR2: SGDLS and YYNGEE. CDR3 length: 14 residues. Unmatched junction bases numbered 6, after V lost 3 bases and J lost 5 bases. The CDR3 spells CASSAGTSIHEQYF. The DNA for the CDR3 is TGTGCCAGCAGCGCCGGGACTAGCATCCACGAGCAGTACTTC.

The J gene is TRBJ2-7, the V gene TRBV6-1; no firm D call. The germline gives CDR1 MNHNS, CDR2 SASEGT. The CDR3 runs to 14 residues. Trimming took off 0 bases at V and 9 bases at J, with 15 bases between the two ends. The CDR3 spells CASSEAAIGFGQYF. The CDR3 bases are TGTGCCAGCAGTGAAGCCGCGATAGGGTTCGGGCAGTACTTC.

Judged by abundance, this clone is medium-sized (0.01 to 0.1%). This sequence joins TRBV7-6 and TRBJ2-1; 10 bases map to TRBD2. The CDR3 is 15 residues long. J was trimmed by 10 bases and V by 1 base; bases with no gene match: 7. CDR1 and CDR2 from the germline V gene are SGHVS and FNYEAQ. CDR3 amino acids: CASSLVASGSGEQFF. DNA of the CDR3: TGTGCCAGCAGCTTAGTCGCTAGCGGGAGTGGGGAGCAGTTCTTC. The full variable domain, in which reference TRBV7-6 and TRBJ2-1 provide the parts outside the CDR3, is GAGVSQSPRYKVTKRGQDVALRCDPISGHVSLYWYRQALGQGPEFLTYFNYEAQQDKSGLPNDRFSAERPEGSISTLTIQRTEQRDSAMYRCASSLVASGSGEQFFGPGTRLTVL.

Points on this clone: The same CDR3 is also encoded by other DNA sequences in this sample. CDR3 loop: CASSPRAPGNTEAFF. Here the CDR3 DNA reads TGTGCCAGCAGTCCCCGGGCCCCGGGGAACACTGAAGCTTTCTTT. The chain employs TRBV6-5 and TRBJ1-1; no definite D call. CDR1 MNHEY and CDR2 SVGAGI come from the germline V gene. The CDR3 spans 15 residues. The V end was cut by 5 bases, the J end by 1 base, with 14 bases between.

The sample holds a few counts of this clone. The chain combines TRBV5-1 with TRBJ2-1; weak D call: TRBD2 (5 bases). Germline assignment: CDR1 SGHRS and CDR2 YFSETQ. This CDR3 is built from 16 residues. Trimming stripped 0 bases from V and 0 bases from J, with 10 bases between. The CDR3 protein is CASSLAGGLSYNEQFF. The CDR3 DNA sequence: TGCGCCAGCAGCTTGGCAGGCGGACTCTCCTACAATGAGCAGTTCTTC.

This sequence joins TRBV29-1 and TRBJ1-2; weak D call: TRBD1 (5 bases). The ends were cut back, 3 bases at V and 2 bases at J, with 16 bases in the middle. Germline CDR1 reads SQVTM; CDR2 reads ANQGSEA. The CDR3 contains 15 residues. CDR3 bases: TGCAGCGTTGAGGGGGTCGGGGCGAGGAACTATGGCTACACCTTC. Protein sequence: CSVEGVGARNYGYTF.

Remarks on this clone: Given a much more abundant clone one base away, this may be a read error. The sample carries other DNA sequences with the same CDR3. V is TRBV6-1 and J is TRBJ2-7, with 9 positions matching TRBD2. There are 15 residues in the CDR3. Trimming cost V 0 bases and J 0 bases; bases outside gene matches: 0. Germline loops: CDR1 MNHNS, CDR2 SASEGT. CDR3 sequence: CASSEALAGSYEQYF. The CDR3 DNA reads TGTGCCAGCAGTGAAGCACTAGCGGGCTCCTACGAGCAGTACTTC.

The J gene is TRBJ2-1, the V gene TRBV25-1, with 11 bases aligning to TRBD2. The germline CDR1 and CDR2 sequences are MGHDK and SYGVNS. V was clipped by 4 bases and J by 1 base; unmatched bases: 9. This CDR3 comprises 18 residues. CDR3 residues: CASSGPRLAGPSYNEQFF. CDR3 DNA: TGTGCCAGCAGTGGACCTAGACTAGCGGGACCTTCCTACAATGAGCAGTTCTTC. Variable domain in full (rest from reference TRBV25-1 and TRBJ2-1): EADIYQTPRYLVIGTGKKITLECSQTMGHDKMYWYQQDPGMELHLIHYSYGVNSTEKGDLSSESTVSRIRTEHFPLTLESARPSHTSQYLCASSGPRLAGPSYNEQFFGPGTRLTVL.

This sequence joins TRBV7-9 and TRBJ2-1, with 13 bases that match TRBD2. This CDR3 spans 15 amino acids. Germline V gene data show CDR1 as SEHNR and CDR2 as FQNEAQ (reference sequence). Trimming removed 6 bases from V and 11 bases from J; junction bases left unmatched: 10. CDR3 sequence reads: CASSYGLAGEVKQFF. CDR3 DNA: TGTGCCAGCAGTTATGGACTAGCGGGAGAGGTTAAGCAGTTCTTC.

V and J are TRBV19 and TRBJ2-1, with no clear D. Germline CDR1 LNHDA, CDR2 SQIVND (reference sequence). Trimming took 3 bases from V and 5 from J, leaving 8 bases between them. CDR3 length equals 13 residues. The CDR3 reads CASSIGKNNEQFF. For the CDR3, the DNA is TGTGCCAGTAGTATTGGCAAAAACAATGAGCAGTTCTTC.

Here the CDR3 reads CASSKSLGQGRGETQYF. CDR3 bases: TGTGCCAGCAGCAAGAGCCTAGGGCAGGGCAGGGGAGAGACCCAGTACTTC. The chain carries TRBV21-1 and TRBJ2-5; the table calls TRBD1, which could not be checked here. TRBV21-1 is noted as a pseudogene. This CDR3 has 17 residues.

V usage is TRBV10-3 and J usage is TRBJ1-1; D is unresolved. The CDR3 spans 13 residues. V lost 0 bases and J lost 6, with 8 bases in between. CDR1 ENHRY and CDR2 SYGVKD come from the germline V gene. In nucleotides, the CDR3 is TGTGCCATCAGTGAGTCTTCGTACTCTGAAGCTTTCTTT. This encodes CAISESSYSEAFF.

The chain recombines TRBV6-4 with TRBJ2-1; D is possibly TRBD1 (6 bases). This CDR3 has 15 amino acids. V dropped 2 bases and J dropped 4 bases, with 12 bases sitting between them. Germline CDR1 MRHNA, CDR2 SNTAGT. For the CDR3, the DNA is TGTGCCAGCAGTGACAGTGGGACATATTACAATGAGCAGTTCTTC. Residues: CASSDSGTYYNEQFF.